Below, one TCR beta chain is given with its context. Germline assignment: CDR1 MNHEY and CDR2 SMNVEV (reference sequence). The CDR3 contains 20 residues. The V segment lost 0 bases and the J segment 2 bases; nucleotides outside the gene matches: 13. Authors' analysis steps: Estimation of nucleated cell counts relied on the amplification of reference gene primers. Measured with immunoSEQ multiplex PCR; TCRdb has only the in-frame clones, and not every one. V and J calls and clone size follow that table, whereas D and trimming were derived from the DNA. Of approximately 330,000 clones in the sample, roughly 90% are singletons; the top ten hold roughly 9.9%. This specimen belongs to a study of blood T cell repertoires in COVID-19. Study-wide background: The United States, Italy and Spain supplied acute and convalescent COVID-19 samples.

Seattle patients were enrolled while actively infected and followed longitudinally. This receptor was taken from a young man with COVID-19, enrolled during active disease. The chain is built from TRBV27 and TRBJ2-5, with 12 bases that match TRBD2. Input material: peripheral blood. The CDR3 sequence is CASSLSSTLAGGTFQETQYF. The CDR3 DNA sequence: TGTGCCAGCAGTTTATCGAGTACACTAGCGGGGGGTACCTTTCAAGAGACCCAGTACTTC.